The TCR beta chain described here comes from a study of liver allograft versus peripheral blood T cells (dated by TCRdb to the early 2020s). Concerning the study at large: The study compared the T cell receptor repertoires present in transplanted livers with the repertoires present in the peripheral blood of liver transplant recipients.

The run used an Illumina MiSeq. TCRdb cleaned the public reads at Q25 with fastp, built clones with MiXCR and kept in-frame beta chains. A single entry per CDR3 protein holds the most common genes and DNA from its merged rows. The sample table contains about 15,000 distinct CDR3 sequences; only one count was recorded for around 20% of them. The top ten clonotypes cover around 5.8% of the sample. The paper as a whole reports these results and caveats: According to the report, the T cell receptor repertoires detected in peripheral blood were different from the repertoires found inside liver allografts.

On this clonotype: It has no known antigen specificity. Nothing much larger sits one base from this clone, and base qualities are not available.

Sequences SGHDT (CDR1) and YYEEEE (CDR2) are obtained from the germline V gene. CDR3 length: 14 amino acids, cysteine to phenylalanine. Only the CDR3 part of the read is kept: 42 bases, read in frame from the first base. The junction carries 13 bases between V and J, which are trimmed by 1 base and 5 bases respectively. The V gene is TRBV5-6 and the J gene is TRBJ2-7, and perhaps TRBD1 as D gene, on 6 matching bases. This TCR came from a human patient who had a liver transplant. Once a transplant has taken place, some T cells may be donor derived. The DNA is as follows: TGTGCCAGCAGCTTGTGGTCCAGGGGTCACGAGCAGTACTTC. Its translation is CASSLWSRGHEQYF.